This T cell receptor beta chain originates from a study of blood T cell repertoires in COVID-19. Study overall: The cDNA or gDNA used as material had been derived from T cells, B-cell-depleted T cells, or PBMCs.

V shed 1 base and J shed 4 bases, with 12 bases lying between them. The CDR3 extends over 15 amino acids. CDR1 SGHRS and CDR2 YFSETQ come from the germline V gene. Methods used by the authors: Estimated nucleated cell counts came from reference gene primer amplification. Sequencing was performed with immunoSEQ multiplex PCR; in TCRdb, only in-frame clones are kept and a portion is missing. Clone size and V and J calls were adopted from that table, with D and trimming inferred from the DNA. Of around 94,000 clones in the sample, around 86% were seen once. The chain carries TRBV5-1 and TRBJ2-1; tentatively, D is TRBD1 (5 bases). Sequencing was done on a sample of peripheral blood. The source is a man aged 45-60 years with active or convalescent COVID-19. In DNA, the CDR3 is TGCGCCAGCAGCTTGCCTCGTCAGGGATACAATGAGCAGTTCTTC. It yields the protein CASSLPRQGYNEQFF.